Presented here are 18 T cell receptor beta chains from one specimen sequenced in a study of vaccination and CD4 T cells after COVID-19. The Oncomine TCR Beta short-read assay was applied to DNA of cultured CD4+ T cells. MiXCR, applied by TCRdb to the PCR reads, yields one record per CDR3 protein. This table holds around 25,000 distinct CDR3 sequences, under 40% found once. Which antigens these TCRs recognize remains unknown. The time point was: late sampling 161 to 241 days after vaccination in a few convalescent patients. Treatment: approximately 10-day PBMC culture with coronavirus spike peptide pools or control peptides (ViraFEST assay). Sequencing used CD4+ T cells from blood, cultured in vitro, obtained about 7 months after SARS-CoV-2 vaccination. These TCRs come from a human donor who had recovered from COVID-19.

The genes are TRBV19 and TRBJ2-3; TRBD2 agrees at 8 bases. J was trimmed by 4 bases and V by 5 bases; bases with no gene match: 11. The CDR3 has 16 residues. CDR1 is LNHDA, CDR2 SQIVND, per germline (reference sequence). CDR3 loop: CASSPTPAGEADTQYF. CDR3 coding DNA: TGTGCCAGTAGTCCGACCCCAGCGGGAGAGGCAGATACGCAGTATTTT.

This clonotype was seen a few times. The rearrangement links TRBV6-1 to TRBJ1-1, with 8 bases aligning to TRBD1. With V trimmed by 6 bases and J by 2 bases, 8 bases remained unmatched. Looked up from germline, CDR1 is MNHNS and CDR2 is SASEGT. The CDR3 runs to 15 residues. The CDR3 sequence is CASRDRELRNTEAFF. As DNA, the CDR3 is TGTGCCAGCAGGGACAGGGAATTACGAAACACTGAAGCTTTCTTT.

In this sample, this clonotype turned up a few times. The chain links TRBV6-1 to TRBJ1-2; TRBD1 is a possible D gene (6 bases). Between the trimmed V and J ends, which lost 6 bases and 7 bases, there was a span of 18 bases. This CDR3 spans 14 amino acids. CDR1 and CDR2 from the germline V gene are MNHNS and SASEGT. The CDR3 protein is CASRPVSGGGGYTF. DNA for the CDR3: TGTGCCAGCAGGCCCGTTAGCGGGGGCGGTGGCTACACCTTC.

The V call is TRBV19, the J call TRBJ2-3; a weak D match, TRBD1 (5 bases). The V end lost 5 bases, the J end lost 0 bases, and 18 bases lay between the germline ends. CDR3 length: 17 residues. Germline assignment: CDR1 LNHDA and CDR2 SQIVND (reference sequence). This CDR3 reads CASSPQGAALSTDTQYF. CDR3 nucleotides: TGTGCCAGTAGTCCCCAAGGGGCGGCCCTAAGCACAGATACGCAGTATTTT.

The gene calls are TRBV11-2 and TRBJ2-7; no firm D call. With 1 base removed from V and 9 bases from J, the gap between germline ends came to 13 bases. Germline loops: CDR1 SGHAT, CDR2 FQNNGV. The CDR3 is made up of 13 amino acids. The CDR3 loop reads CASSLVRASGQYF. The CDR3 DNA reads TGTGCCAGCAGCTTAGTTCGGGCCTCGGGGCAGTACTTC.

A few counts support this clonotype. The chain's CDR3 is CASSLAAGGRMNTEAFF. The CDR3 DNA sequence: TGTGCCAGCAGCTTAGCTGCGGGCGGGAGAATGAACACTGAAGCTTTCTTT. V gene TRBV7-6 combines with J gene TRBJ1-1; D gene ambiguous. Germline CDR1 and CDR2: SGHVS and FNYEAQ. The V and J ends lost 0 bases and 0 bases respectively, with 14 bases between them. This CDR3 is 17 amino acids long.

A remark on this clonotype: Since a much larger clone is just one base distant, this may be a read error. The chain uses TRBV20-1 and TRBJ2-5; TRBD2 matches at 8 bases. The CDR3 loop spans 15 amino acids. Germline CDR1 is DFQATT and CDR2 is SNEGSKA (reference sequence). J lost 4 bases, V lost 1 base, and 8 bases had no gene match. The chain's CDR3 is CSARAPAGGRETQYF. DNA of the CDR3: TGCAGTGCTAGAGCCCCCGCGGGGGGAAGAGAGACCCAGTACTTC.

The CDR3 DNA sequence: TGTGCCAGCAACCCAACCCCGGGACAGGGGGCGAATGAGCAGTTCTTC. Translating gives CASNPTPGQGANEQFF. This chain uses TRBV7-8 with TRBJ2-1; 12 bases match TRBD1. The V segment lost 7 bases and the J segment 7 bases; nucleotides outside the gene matches: 11. Germline V gene lookup returns CDR1 SGHVS and CDR2 FQNEAQ. The CDR3 extends over 16 amino acids.

This rearrangement joins TRBV19 to TRBJ2-3, with TRBD2 identical over 7 bases. The length of the CDR3 is 15 residues. The germline CDR1 and CDR2 sequences are LNHDA and SQIVND (reference sequence). V lost 5 bases and J lost 3; bases outside the gene matches: 8. The CDR3 region is CASSPERDRTDTQYF. CDR3 coding DNA: TGTGCCAGTAGTCCGGAGCGGGACCGGACAGATACGCAGTATTTT.

J is TRBJ2-1 and V is TRBV7-6; 7 positions match TRBD2. V was clipped by 7 bases and J by 2 bases; unmatched bases: 14. The CDR3 totals 17 residues. Germline lookup yields CDR1 SGHVS and CDR2 FNYEAQ. In DNA, the CDR3 is TGTGCCAGCAACCCCGTTCGGGGGGAGGGACCCTACAATGAGCAGTTCTTC. Its protein product is CASNPVRGEGPYNEQFF.

V usage is TRBV15 and J usage is TRBJ1-4; D might be TRBD1 (6 bases). The CDR3 has 15 amino acids. CDR1 is LNHNV, CDR2 YYDKDF, per germline (reference sequence). V lost 4 bases and J 3 bases, leaving 12 bases between the germline ends. CDR3 residues: CATSMWGAANEKLFF. CDR3 nucleotide sequence: TGTGCCACCAGCATGTGGGGGGCGGCTAATGAAAAACTGTTTTTT.

The chain couples TRBV5-5 to TRBJ2-7; TRBD2 matches at 7 bases. This CDR3 spans 13 amino acids. Trimming at V came to 5 bases and at J to 6 bases, leaving 8 bases not matched to a gene. Germline V CDR1 and CDR2: SGHKS, YYEKEE (reference sequence). CDR3 nucleotides: TGTGCCAGCAGTAAACTGGGGGGGGGCGAGCAGTACTTC. It yields the protein CASSKLGGGEQYF.

This clonotype was seen more than once but under ten times. The J gene is TRBJ1-5, the V gene TRBV6-1; 9 positions match TRBD1. The junction had 2 bases not matched to a gene; V was cut back by 6 bases and J by 2 bases. Germline CDR1 MNHNS, CDR2 SASEGT. The CDR3 is 14 residues long. CDR3: CASRTGGGNQPQHF. In DNA form, the CDR3 reads TGTGCCAGCAGGACAGGGGGTGGCAATCAGCCCCAGCATTTT.

This sequence joins TRBV28 and TRBJ1-1; D not certain. The CDR3 is made up of 12 amino acids. The germline V gene encodes CDR1 MDHEN and CDR2 SYDVKM. V was trimmed by 2 bases and J by 6 bases, leaving 7 bases between them. The CDR3 sequence is CASSLTESEAFF. The CDR3 nucleotides are TGTGCCAGCAGTTTAACGGAATCTGAAGCTTTCTTT.

V usage is TRBV19 and J usage is TRBJ2-1, with D maybe TRBD2 (5 bases). The V gene lost 8 bases and the J gene lost 0 bases, with 14 bases spanning the gap. Germline V gives CDR1 LNHDA, CDR2 SQIVND (reference sequence). The CDR3 extends over 15 amino acids. CDR3 sequence: CASGSDSGSYNEQFF. The CDR3 DNA sequence: TGTGCCAGTGGTTCGGACTCGGGCTCCTACAATGAGCAGTTCTTC.

The chain links TRBV27 to TRBJ2-5, with 11 bases identical to TRBD2. The J segment lost 4 bases and the V segment lost 5 bases, leaving 12 bases of the junction unmatched. Germline V gene lookup returns CDR1 MNHEY and CDR2 SMNVEV (reference sequence). CDR3 size: 17 residues. In DNA, the CDR3 is TGTGCCAGCAGTGAATTCGGTGGGCTAGCGGGAGGAGAGACCCAGTACTTC. Protein: CASSEFGGLAGGETQYF.

In this sample, this clonotype turned up a few times. The rearrangement uses TRBV10-3 and TRBJ2-7; D is perhaps TRBD2 (5 bases). Germline V CDR1 and CDR2: ENHRY, SYGVKD. The CDR3 spans 14 residues. V was shortened by 6 bases and J by 3 bases, with 15 bases between the two germline ends. CDR3 residues: CAISPSSGNYEQYF. CDR3 DNA sequence: TGTGCCATCAGCCCCTCGAGCGGAAACTACGAGCAGTACTTC.

The V gene is TRBV27, the J gene TRBJ2-3, with a tentative D call TRBD2 (6 bases). The CDR3 extends over 15 amino acids. CDR1 is MNHEY and CDR2 is SMNVEV in the germline V gene (reference sequence). The ends were cut back, 6 bases at V and 0 bases at J, with 13 bases in the middle. CDR3 amino acids: CASRRGRPSTDTQYF. In nucleotides, the CDR3 is TGTGCCAGCAGACGGGGGAGGCCTAGCACAGATACGCAGTATTTT.